These 31 T cell receptor beta chains originate from one sample sequenced in a study of blood T cells in healthy people across ages. Together with a sample-barcoded 5' primer, a J-beta primer mix was included in a second PCR lasting about 7 to 11 cycles. TCRdb independently ran MiXCR on the 5' RACE reads; one entry per CDR3 protein. The sample shows about 680,000 distinct CDR3 sequences, over 45% of them seen only once. The material sequenced was blood. Every receptor here comes from a woman aged 55-75 years in good health.

The chain couples TRBV7-2 to TRBJ1-2; D remains unclear. Germline CDR1 reads SGHTA; CDR2 reads FQGNSA. The CDR3 loop spans 14 amino acids. The ends were cut back, 4 bases at V and 0 bases at J, with 9 bases in the middle. The CDR3 bases are TGTGCCAGCAGCTCGCAGCAGGCTAACTATGGCTACACCTTC. Encoded protein: CASSSQQANYGYTF.

V is TRBV29-1 and J is TRBJ2-7; D gene uncertain. Looked up from germline, CDR1 is SQVTM and CDR2 is ANQGSEA. V was pared by 1 base and J by 4 bases, with 5 bases between. The CDR3 sequence is 11 residues long. The CDR3 spells CSVEGRYEQYF. The CDR3 DNA sequence: TGCAGCGTTGAAGGCCGGTACGAGCAGTACTTC.

This rearrangement joins TRBV6-5 to TRBJ1-2; D perhaps matches TRBD1 (5 bases). Germline V gene sequence: CDR1 MNHEY, CDR2 SVGAGI. Trimming removed 5 bases from V and 9 bases from J, with 13 bases in between. The CDR3 length is 12 residues. The chain's CDR3 is CASSAQGISYTF. The CDR3 DNA is TGTGCCAGCAGTGCCCAGGGTATTAGCTACACCTTC.

V usage is TRBV7-2 and J usage is TRBJ1-1; D is ambiguous. With 2 bases removed from V and 4 bases from J, the gap between germline ends came to 8 bases. The CDR3 has 13 residues. Germline assignment: CDR1 SGHTA and CDR2 FQGNSA. CDR3: CASSLNTLTEAFF. CDR3 nucleotides: TGTGCCAGCAGCTTAAATACCCTCACTGAAGCTTTCTTT. The full variable domain, completed using reference TRBV7-2 and TRBJ1-1, is GAGVSQSPSNKVTEKGKDVELRCDPISGHTALYWYRQSLGQGLEFLIYFQGNSAPDKSGLPSDRFSAERTGGSVSTLTIQRTQQEDSAVYLCASSLNTLTEAFFGQGTRLTVV.

The chain joins TRBV20-1 to TRBJ2-7; 10 bases are shared with TRBD2. Germline CDR1 reads DFQATT; CDR2 reads SNEGSKA (reference sequence). V shed 6 bases and J 6 bases; nucleotides not matched to a gene: 14. The CDR3 consists of 15 residues. CDR3 bases: TGCAGTGCCCAGAAGGCGGGTAGCGGGAGGACCGAGCAGTACTTC. Protein: CSAQKAGSGRTEQYF.

The chain is built from TRBV20-1 and TRBJ1-2; D is uncertain. This CDR3 comprises 11 residues. CDR1 is DFQATT and CDR2 is SNEGSKA in the germline V gene (reference sequence). V lost 5 bases to trimming and J lost 4 bases, with 8 bases between them. CDR3 bases: TGCAGTGCTCCCGAGGCCTATGGCTACACCTTC. This translates into CSAPEAYGYTF.

This sequence joins TRBV5-6 and TRBJ2-3, with 7 bases matching TRBD2. This CDR3 is built from 16 residues. The V segment lost 4 bases and the J segment 2 bases; nucleotides outside the gene matches: 10. Germline V gene lookup returns CDR1 SGHDT and CDR2 YYEEEE. The CDR3 DNA sequence: TGTGCCAGCAGCATATTAGTGGGAGGGCCCACAGATACGCAGTATTTT. As protein: CASSILVGGPTDTQYF. The full variable domain, with the rest looked up from reference TRBV5-6 and TRBJ2-3, is DAGVTQSPTHLIKTRGQQVTLRCSPKSGHDTVSWYQQALGQGPQFIFQYYEEEERQRGNFPDRFSGHQFPNYSSELNVNALLLGDSALYLCASSILVGGPTDTQYFGPGTRLTVL.

The chain employs TRBV7-2 and TRBJ2-1, with TRBD2 identical over 11 bases. From germline, CDR1 is SGHTA and CDR2 FQGNSA. The trim removed 4 bases at V and 8 bases at J, leaving 10 bases unmatched. The CDR3 has 16 amino acids. The CDR3 DNA sequence: TGTGCCAGCAGCTCAAATAGCGGGAGGGCCCGCGATGAGCAGTTCTTC. It translates to CASSSNSGRARDEQFF. The full variable domain, completed using reference TRBV7-2 and TRBJ2-1, is GAGVSQSPSNKVTEKGKDVELRCDPISGHTALYWYRQSLGQGLEFLIYFQGNSAPDKSGLPSDRFSAERTGGSVSTLTIQRTQQEDSAVYLCASSSNSGRARDEQFFGPGTRLTVL.

This clonotype was counted between two and nine times. The rearrangement links TRBV29-1 to TRBJ2-1; maybe TRBD1 (6 bases). The J call may be mistaken, given a closer DNA end match to TRBJ2-7. Germline CDR1 and CDR2: SQVTM and ANQGSEA. The CDR3 has 13 residues. The DNA of the CDR3 is TGCAGCGTTAAACAGGGATCCTACAATGAGCAGTACTTC. This sequence encodes CSVKQGSYNEQYF.

The chain combines TRBV20-1 with TRBJ2-1; 7 nucleotides align to TRBD2. Germline CDR1 DFQATT, CDR2 SNEGSKA (reference sequence). CDR3 length: 16 amino acids. V shed 2 bases, J shed 9 bases, and the junction held 16 bases outside the gene matches. The CDR3, as DNA: TGCAGTGCTAGATTCACCGGGACTACCACCTGGGGTGAGCAGTTCTTC. It specifies CSARFTGTTTWGEQFF.

This CDR3 reads CATSRGNDGTGNYGYTF. The CDR3 DNA reads as TGTGCCACCAGCAGAGGTAATGACGGGACAGGAAACTATGGCTACACCTTC. V is TRBV15 and J is TRBJ1-2; the match to TRBD1 covers 8 bases. The junction had 9 bases not matched to a gene; V was cut back by 1 base and J by 2 bases. This CDR3 is built from 17 residues. In germline, CDR1 is LNHNV, CDR2 YYDKDF (reference sequence).

This clonotype was detected a few times. As DNA, the CDR3 is TGTGCCAGTAGTATATTGAACGGACCCTATGGCTACACCTTC. It encodes CASSILNGPYGYTF. The chain couples TRBV19 to TRBJ1-2; the D is unclear. Trimming removed 2 bases at V and 4 bases at J, with 11 bases between. The CDR3 extends over 14 amino acids. Germline loops: CDR1 LNHDA, CDR2 SQIVND (reference sequence).

The chain has TRBV4-3 and TRBJ2-4, with 7 bases aligning to TRBD1. The J call is uncertain, as TRBJ2-7 better fits the DNA end. The germline V gene has CDR1 LGHNA and CDR2 YSLEER. CDR3 length equals 15 residues. CDR3 loop: CASSQSRGGGYEQYF. As DNA, the CDR3 is TGCGCCAGCAGCCAAAGTCGAGGGGGCGGATACGAGCAGTACTTC.

This clonotype was counted a single time. The chain is built from TRBV5-1 and TRBJ2-1; 9 bases map to TRBD1. The last part of the DNA fits TRBJ2-7 better; the J call may be wrong. This CDR3 has 15 residues. Germline V gene data show CDR1 as SGHRS and CDR2 as YFSETQ. The chain's CDR3 is CASSSGTGPNNEQYF. In DNA, the CDR3 is TGCGCCAGCAGCTCCGGGACAGGGCCAAACAATGAGCAGTACTTC.

The V gene is TRBV28, the J gene TRBJ2-1; 12 bases agree with TRBD2. There are 15 residues in the CDR3. J gave up 1 base and V 6 bases, and 1 base lay outside the gene matches. In germline, CDR1 is MDHEN, CDR2 SYDVKM. This chain's CDR3 is CASRLAGGSYNEQFF. CDR3 nucleotides: TGTGCCAGCAGGCTAGCGGGAGGGTCCTACAATGAGCAGTTCTTC.

The chain employs TRBV7-2 and TRBJ2-7; tentative D call: TRBD1 (6 bases). The DNA end lines up better with TRBJ2-5; the J call may be wrong. The V gene's germline CDR1 is SGHTA and CDR2 FQGNSA. The length of the CDR3 is 15 residues. The DNA of the CDR3 is TGTGCCAGCAGCTTAAGTTGGGGACAAGGTGAGACCCAGTACTTC. Amino acids: CASSLSWGQGETQYF.

The chain joins TRBV28 to TRBJ2-7, with D perhaps matching TRBD2 (7 bases). CDR1 MDHEN and CDR2 SYDVKM come from the germline V gene. V lost 6 bases, J lost 3 bases, and 21 bases lay in between. This CDR3 is built from 16 residues. The CDR3 loop is CASSLGGAEAYYEQYF. CDR3 bases: TGTGCCAGCAGCCTTGGGGGGGCAGAAGCTTACTACGAGCAGTACTTC.

The rearrangement links TRBV6-6 to TRBJ1-2; TRBD1 might be the D (5 bases). V dropped 0 bases and J dropped 2 bases, with 7 bases sitting between them. This CDR3 has 14 residues. CDR1 and CDR2 from the germline V gene are MNHNY and SVGAGI (reference sequence). As DNA, the CDR3 is TGTGCCAGCAGTTACTCGACAGTCAACTATGGCTACACCTTC. As protein: CASSYSTVNYGYTF.

The chain uses TRBV4-1 and TRBJ1-4; D not certain. Germline CDR1 is MGHRA and CDR2 is YSYEKL. Deletions cut 4 bases from V and 2 bases from J, with 11 bases between. There are 15 residues in the CDR3. In DNA form, the CDR3 reads TGCGCCAGCAGCCCCAGCGAGGTGACTAATGAAAAACTGTTTTTT. Protein: CASSPSEVTNEKLFF.

The chain employs TRBV4-1 and TRBJ2-1; 8 nucleotides align to TRBD1. This CDR3 contains 15 residues. Looked up from germline, CDR1 is MGHRA and CDR2 is YSYEKL. After removal of 4 bases from V and 7 bases from J, the junction contained 9 bases not matched to a gene. The CDR3 region is CASSPGGGQRNEQFF. The CDR3 DNA sequence: TGCGCCAGCAGCCCAGGGGGCGGACAAAGGAATGAGCAGTTCTTC.

This clonotype was detected only a few times. V and J are TRBV7-2 and TRBJ2-4; weak D call: TRBD2 (5 bases). Trimming cost V 5 bases and J 1 base, with 24 bases left between them. Per the germline V gene, CDR1 is SGHTA and CDR2 is FQGNSA. The CDR3 runs to 19 residues. The CDR3: CASSRTQPEDQRAKNIQYF. DNA of the CDR3: TGTGCCAGCAGCCGCACGCAACCCGAGGATCAGCGGGCCAAAAACATTCAGTACTTC.

This clonotype was observed many times. The chain joins TRBV20-1 to TRBJ2-1; 12 nucleotides line up with TRBD2. The CDR3 extends over 12 amino acids. With V trimmed by 6 bases and J by 8 bases, 2 bases remained unmatched. Germline values: CDR1 DFQATT, CDR2 SNEGSKA (reference sequence). The CDR3 DNA is TGCAGTGCGAGACTAGCGGGAGATGAGCAGTTCTTC. It encodes CSARLAGDEQFF.

The genes are TRBV27 and TRBJ1-1; D is unclear. V was shortened by 6 bases and J by 3 bases, with 17 bases between the two germline ends. The germline V gene encodes CDR1 MNHEY and CDR2 SMNVEV (reference sequence). The CDR3 sequence is 15 residues long. The CDR3 loop is CASRGIRGGYTEAFF. The CDR3 DNA reads as TGTGCCAGCAGGGGAATACGGGGAGGATACACTGAAGCTTTCTTT.

V is TRBV2 and J is TRBJ2-7; 7 bases agree with TRBD2. V gave up 7 bases and J gave up 5 bases; unmatched junction bases: 11. Looked up from germline, CDR1 is SNHLY and CDR2 is FYNNEI. The CDR3 covers 14 residues. The DNA for the CDR3 is TGTGCCAGCACGCCAGCGGGGAGCGGTGACGAGCAGTACTTC. This gives the protein CASTPAGSGDEQYF.

V gene TRBV7-6 combines with J gene TRBJ1-5; the D is unclear. Germline V gene data show CDR1 as SGHVS and CDR2 as FNYEAQ. There are 15 residues in the CDR3. Deletions cut 2 bases from V and 4 bases from J, with 12 bases between. The CDR3 reads CASSLSIGRNQPQHF. CDR3 DNA: TGTGCCAGCAGCTTAAGTATCGGGCGGAATCAGCCCCAGCATTTT.

The sample holds a few counts of this clonotype. The chain uses TRBV4-3 and TRBJ2-1; 7 bases agree with TRBD2. Germline V CDR1 and CDR2: LGHNA, YSLEER. With V trimmed by 4 bases and J by 7 bases, 10 bases remained unmatched. CDR3 length equals 15 residues. CDR3 nucleotide sequence: TGCGCCAGCAGCCGGGACTACTTAGACAGTAATGAGCAGTTCTTC. This codes for CASSRDYLDSNEQFF.

V usage is TRBV29-1 and J usage is TRBJ2-7; tentative D call: TRBD1 (6 bases). Trimming left V 6 bases short and J 2 bases short, with 14 bases between. The CDR3 covers 13 residues. Germline-derived CDR1 and CDR2 are SQVTM and ANQGSEA. The CDR3 sequence is CSVRTDTTYEQYF. The CDR3 DNA is TGCAGCGTCAGGACAGATACCACCTACGAGCAGTACTTC.

This clonotype has a handful of counts. The V call is TRBV10-3, the J call TRBJ2-1; D ambiguous. The CDR3 extends over 12 amino acids. Germline V lookup: CDR1 ENHRY, CDR2 SYGVKD. Trimming removed 4 bases from V and 9 bases from J, with 10 bases in between. Written as DNA, the CDR3 is TGTGCCATCAGTGGCATAGGTTCTGAGCAGTTCTTC. Its translation is CAISGIGSEQFF.

This clonotype was seen only a few times. The CDR3 region is CSPKGRGNTEAFF. The DNA of the CDR3 is TGCAGCCCCAAGGGCAGGGGGAACACTGAAGCTTTCTTT. V is TRBV20-1 and J is TRBJ1-1; a weak D match, TRBD1 (6 bases). CDR3 size: 13 residues. CDR1 is DFQATT and CDR2 is SNEGSKA in the germline V gene (reference sequence).

Many counts were recorded for this clonotype. The J gene is TRBJ2-5, the V gene TRBV20-1; D may be TRBD1 (6 bases). This CDR3 region has 15 residues. Looked up from germline, CDR1 is DFQATT and CDR2 is SNEGSKA (reference sequence). V lost 3 bases to trimming and J lost 1 base, with 15 bases between them. The CDR3 loop is CSASYRVGAQETQYF. CDR3 DNA sequence: TGCAGTGCTAGCTACAGGGTCGGGGCCCAAGAGACCCAGTACTTC.

CDR3 in amino acids: CASSPGRGRGDSDTQYF. The CDR3 nucleotides read TGTGCCAGCAGTCCCGGTCGCGGGAGAGGTGATTCAGATACGCAGTATTTT. The chain employs TRBV27 and TRBJ2-3, with TRBD2 matching over 7 bases. Germline values: CDR1 MNHEY, CDR2 SMNVEV (reference sequence). The CDR3 runs 17 residues. Losses at the gene ends were 5 bases for V and 4 bases for J; bases not matched to a gene: 15.